This TCR beta chain was captured in a study of T cells in localized non-small cell lung cancer. General study results and limits: Peak T cell clonality was found in uninvolved adjacent lung, exceeding tumor. Higher T cell density in the blood was associated with longer overall survival, whereas higher adjacent-lung clonality associated with shorter survival.

Trimming removed 2 bases from V and 4 bases from J, with 11 bases in between. CDR3 length equals 14 residues. Per the germline V gene, CDR1 is MNHEY and CDR2 is SVGAGI. Assay used: immunoSEQ multiplex PCR; TCRdb lists only in-frame clones, some missing. The table shows around 30,000 clones, with roughly 90% occurring only once. In the case of this clone: Its antigen is currently unknown.

Source: peripheral blood, taken before any cancer treatment. This receptor was obtained from a male donor aged 60 or over with stage I lung adenocarcinoma. This chain joins TRBV6-5 and TRBJ2-5; D unclear. The CDR3 DNA is TGTGCCAGCAGTTACGCTCAGTTCACAGAGACCCAGTACTTC. This sequence encodes CASSYAQFTETQYF.